This T cell receptor (beta chain) originates from a study of neoadjuvant anti-PD-1 for oral cavity cancer. The data were produced by immunoSEQ multiplex PCR, yet TCRdb's version contains in-frame clones alone and is incomplete. There are some 40,000 clones in the sample; 38% occur only once, and 16% lies in the top ten. The time point denotes: after neoadjuvant nivolumab, at surgical resection. Patients had HPV-negative, locally advanced oral cavity squamous cell carcinoma. Trimming removed 4 bases from V and 7 bases from J, with 11 bases in between. The length of the CDR3 is 13 residues. The germline V gene has CDR1 SGHDT and CDR2 YYEEEE. The study's findings and limits: Greater tumor shrinkage accompanied bigger post-treatment sizes of preexisting clones.

A note on this clone: Its cognate antigen is unknown.

The sequences come from tumor tissue, collected after nivolumab (anti-PD-1) treatment. The chain is built from TRBV5-6 and TRBJ1-4, with D perhaps TRBD1 (5 bases). The receptor's source is a person aged 35-79 years with oral cavity squamous cell carcinoma. The CDR3 here is CASSPGLVEKLFF. DNA of the CDR3: TGTGCCAGCAGCCCGGGACTGGTTGAAAAACTGTTTTTT.